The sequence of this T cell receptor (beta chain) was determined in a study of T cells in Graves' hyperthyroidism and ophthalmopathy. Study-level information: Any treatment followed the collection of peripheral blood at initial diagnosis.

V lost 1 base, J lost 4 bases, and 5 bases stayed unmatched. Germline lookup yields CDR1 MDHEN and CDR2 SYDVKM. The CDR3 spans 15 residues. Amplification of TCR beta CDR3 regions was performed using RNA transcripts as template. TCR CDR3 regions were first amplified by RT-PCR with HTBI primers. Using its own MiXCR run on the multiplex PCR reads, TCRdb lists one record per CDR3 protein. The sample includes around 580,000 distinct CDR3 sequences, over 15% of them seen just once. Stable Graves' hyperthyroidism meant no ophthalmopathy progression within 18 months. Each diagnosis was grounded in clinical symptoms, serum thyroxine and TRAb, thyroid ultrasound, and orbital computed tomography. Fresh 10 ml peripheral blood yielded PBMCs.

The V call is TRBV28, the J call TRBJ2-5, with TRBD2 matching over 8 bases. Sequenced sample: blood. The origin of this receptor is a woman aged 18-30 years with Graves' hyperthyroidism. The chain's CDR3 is CASSLSPGRGETQYF. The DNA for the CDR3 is TGTGCCAGCAGTTTATCCCCCGGGAGGGGAGAGACCCAGTACTTC.